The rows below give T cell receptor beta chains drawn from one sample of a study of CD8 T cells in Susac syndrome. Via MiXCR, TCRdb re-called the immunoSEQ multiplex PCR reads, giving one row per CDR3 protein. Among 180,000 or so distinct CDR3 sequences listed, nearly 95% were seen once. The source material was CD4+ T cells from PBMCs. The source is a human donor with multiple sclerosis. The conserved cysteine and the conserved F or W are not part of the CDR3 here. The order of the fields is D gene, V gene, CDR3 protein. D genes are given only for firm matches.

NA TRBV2 ASMGTYGEQY
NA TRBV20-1 SARGRASSYEQY
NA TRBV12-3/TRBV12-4 ASSFARGGGELF
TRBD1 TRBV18 ASSPQAGQGDGYT
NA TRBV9 ASSVAVGLYNEQF
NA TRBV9 ASTKLSGQGFAF
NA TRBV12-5 ASGLVVGASAGELF
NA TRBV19 ASSGTGRETQY
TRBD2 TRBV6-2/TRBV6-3 ASSLTGTSGSYEQY
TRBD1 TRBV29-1 SAGQASYEQY
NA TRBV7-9 ASSELGGSYEQY